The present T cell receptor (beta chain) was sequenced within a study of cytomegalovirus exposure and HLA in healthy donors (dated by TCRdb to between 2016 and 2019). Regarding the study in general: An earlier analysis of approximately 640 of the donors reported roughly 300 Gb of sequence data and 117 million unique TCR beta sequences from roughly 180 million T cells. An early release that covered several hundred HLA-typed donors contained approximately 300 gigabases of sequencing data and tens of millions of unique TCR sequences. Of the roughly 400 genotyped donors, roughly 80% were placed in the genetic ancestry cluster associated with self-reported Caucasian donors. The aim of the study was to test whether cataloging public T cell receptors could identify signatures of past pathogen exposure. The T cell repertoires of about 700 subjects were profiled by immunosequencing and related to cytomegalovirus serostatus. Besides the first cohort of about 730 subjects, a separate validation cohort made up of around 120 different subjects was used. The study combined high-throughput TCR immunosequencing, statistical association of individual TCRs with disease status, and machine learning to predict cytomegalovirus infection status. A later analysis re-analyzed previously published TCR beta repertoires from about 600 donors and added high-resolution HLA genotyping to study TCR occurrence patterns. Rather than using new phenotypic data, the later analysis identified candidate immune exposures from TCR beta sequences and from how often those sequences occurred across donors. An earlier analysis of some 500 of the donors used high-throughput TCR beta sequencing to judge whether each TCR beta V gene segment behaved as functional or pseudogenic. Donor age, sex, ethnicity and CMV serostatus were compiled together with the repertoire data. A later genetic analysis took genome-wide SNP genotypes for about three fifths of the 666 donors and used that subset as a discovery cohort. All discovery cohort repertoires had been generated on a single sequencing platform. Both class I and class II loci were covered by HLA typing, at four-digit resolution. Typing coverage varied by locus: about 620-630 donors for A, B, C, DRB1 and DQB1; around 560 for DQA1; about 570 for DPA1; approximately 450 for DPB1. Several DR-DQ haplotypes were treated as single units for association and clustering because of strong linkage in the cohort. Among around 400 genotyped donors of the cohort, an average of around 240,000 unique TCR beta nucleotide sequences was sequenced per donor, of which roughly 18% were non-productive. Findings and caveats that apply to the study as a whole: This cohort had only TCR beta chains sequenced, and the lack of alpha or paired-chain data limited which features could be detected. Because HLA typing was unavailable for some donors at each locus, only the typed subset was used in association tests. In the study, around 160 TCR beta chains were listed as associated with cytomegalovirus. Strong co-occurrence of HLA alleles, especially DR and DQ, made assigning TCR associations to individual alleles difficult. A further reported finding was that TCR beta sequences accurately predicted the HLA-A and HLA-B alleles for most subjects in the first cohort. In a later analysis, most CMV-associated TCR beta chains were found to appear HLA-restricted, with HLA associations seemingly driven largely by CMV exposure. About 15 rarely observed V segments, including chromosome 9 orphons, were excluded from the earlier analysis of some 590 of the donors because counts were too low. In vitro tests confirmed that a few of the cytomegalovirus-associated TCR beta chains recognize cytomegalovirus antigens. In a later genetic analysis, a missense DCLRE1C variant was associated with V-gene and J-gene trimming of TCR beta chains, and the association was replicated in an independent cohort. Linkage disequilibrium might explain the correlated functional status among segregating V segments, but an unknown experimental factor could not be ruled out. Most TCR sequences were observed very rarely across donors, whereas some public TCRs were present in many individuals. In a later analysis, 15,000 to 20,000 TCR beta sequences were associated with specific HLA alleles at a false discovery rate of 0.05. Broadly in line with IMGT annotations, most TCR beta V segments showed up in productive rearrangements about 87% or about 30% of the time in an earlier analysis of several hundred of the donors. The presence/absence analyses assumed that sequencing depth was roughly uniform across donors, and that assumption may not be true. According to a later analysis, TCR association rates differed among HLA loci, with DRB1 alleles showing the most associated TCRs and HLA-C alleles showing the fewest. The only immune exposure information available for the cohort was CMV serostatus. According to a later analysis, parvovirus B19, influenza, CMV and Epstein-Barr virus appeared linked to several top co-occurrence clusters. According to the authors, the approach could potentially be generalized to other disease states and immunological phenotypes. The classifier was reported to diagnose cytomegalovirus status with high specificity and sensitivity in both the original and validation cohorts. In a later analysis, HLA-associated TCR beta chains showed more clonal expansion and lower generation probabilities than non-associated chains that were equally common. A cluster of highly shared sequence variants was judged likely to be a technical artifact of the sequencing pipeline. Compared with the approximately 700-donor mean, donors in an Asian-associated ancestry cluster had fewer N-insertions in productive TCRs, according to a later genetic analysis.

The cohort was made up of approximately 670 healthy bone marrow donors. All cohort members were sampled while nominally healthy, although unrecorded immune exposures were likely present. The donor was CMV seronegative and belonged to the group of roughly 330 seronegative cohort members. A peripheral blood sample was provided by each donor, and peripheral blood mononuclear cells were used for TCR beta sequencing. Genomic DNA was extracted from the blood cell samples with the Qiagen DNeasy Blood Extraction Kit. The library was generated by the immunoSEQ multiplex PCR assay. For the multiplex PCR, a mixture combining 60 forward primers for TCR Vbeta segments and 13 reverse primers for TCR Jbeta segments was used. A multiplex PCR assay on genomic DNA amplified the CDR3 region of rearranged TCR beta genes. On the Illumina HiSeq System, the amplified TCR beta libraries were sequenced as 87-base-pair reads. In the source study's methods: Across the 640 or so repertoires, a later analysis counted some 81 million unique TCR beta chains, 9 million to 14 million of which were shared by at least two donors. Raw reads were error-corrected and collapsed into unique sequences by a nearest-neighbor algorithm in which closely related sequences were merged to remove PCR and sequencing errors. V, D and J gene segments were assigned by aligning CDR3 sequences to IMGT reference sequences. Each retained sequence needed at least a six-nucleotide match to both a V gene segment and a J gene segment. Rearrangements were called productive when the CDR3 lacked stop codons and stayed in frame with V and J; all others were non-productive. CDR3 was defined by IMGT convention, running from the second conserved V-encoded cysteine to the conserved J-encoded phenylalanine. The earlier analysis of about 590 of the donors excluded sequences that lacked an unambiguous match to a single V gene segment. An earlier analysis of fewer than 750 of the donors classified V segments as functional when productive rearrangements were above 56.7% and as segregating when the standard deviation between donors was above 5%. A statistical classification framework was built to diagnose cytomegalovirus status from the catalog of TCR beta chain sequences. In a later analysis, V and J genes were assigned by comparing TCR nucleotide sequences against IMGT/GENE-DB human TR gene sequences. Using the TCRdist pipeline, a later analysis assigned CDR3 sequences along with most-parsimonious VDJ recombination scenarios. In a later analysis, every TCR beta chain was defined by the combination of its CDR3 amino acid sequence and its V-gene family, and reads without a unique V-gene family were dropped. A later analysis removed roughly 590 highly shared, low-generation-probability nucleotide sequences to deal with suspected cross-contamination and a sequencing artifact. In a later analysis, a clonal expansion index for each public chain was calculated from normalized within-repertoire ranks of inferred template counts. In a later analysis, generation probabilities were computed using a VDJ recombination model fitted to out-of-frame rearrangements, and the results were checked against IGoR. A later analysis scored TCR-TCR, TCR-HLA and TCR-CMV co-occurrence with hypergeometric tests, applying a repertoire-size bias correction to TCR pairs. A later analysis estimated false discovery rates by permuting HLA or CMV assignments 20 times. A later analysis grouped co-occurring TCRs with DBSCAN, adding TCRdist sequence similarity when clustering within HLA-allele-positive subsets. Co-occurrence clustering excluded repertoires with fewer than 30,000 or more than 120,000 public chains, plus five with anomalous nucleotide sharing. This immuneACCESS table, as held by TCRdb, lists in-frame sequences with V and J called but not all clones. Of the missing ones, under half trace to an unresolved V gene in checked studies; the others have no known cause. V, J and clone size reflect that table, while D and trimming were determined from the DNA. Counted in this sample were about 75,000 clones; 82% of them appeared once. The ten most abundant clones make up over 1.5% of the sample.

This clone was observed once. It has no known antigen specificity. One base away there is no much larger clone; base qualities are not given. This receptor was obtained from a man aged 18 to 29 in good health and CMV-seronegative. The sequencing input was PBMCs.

The nucleotide sequence is given as TGTGCCAGCAGTGCCCGGGAAAAACTGTTTTTT. Its translation reads: CASSAREKLFF. The chain is assembled from TRBV6-1 and TRBJ1-4; the D gene is unclear. Including the terminal cysteine and phenylalanine, the CDR3 comprises 11 residues. The only DNA kept is the CDR3, 33 bases in frame from the first base. From a lookup of the germline V gene, CDR1 and CDR2 are MNHNS and SASEGT. V was cut back by 4 bases and J by 8 bases, leaving a gap of 5 bases between them.